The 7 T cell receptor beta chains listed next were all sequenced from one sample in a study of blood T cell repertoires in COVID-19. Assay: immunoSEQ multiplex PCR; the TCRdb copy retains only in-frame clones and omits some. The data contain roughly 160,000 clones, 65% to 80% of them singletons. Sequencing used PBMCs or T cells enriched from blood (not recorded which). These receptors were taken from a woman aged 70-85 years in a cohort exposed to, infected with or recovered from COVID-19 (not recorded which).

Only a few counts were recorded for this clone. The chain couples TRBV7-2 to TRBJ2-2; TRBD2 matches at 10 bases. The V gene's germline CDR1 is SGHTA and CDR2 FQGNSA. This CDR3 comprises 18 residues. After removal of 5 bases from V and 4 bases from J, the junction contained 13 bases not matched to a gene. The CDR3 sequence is CASSLSWLAGEGTGELFF. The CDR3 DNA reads TGTGCCAGCAGCCTAAGTTGGCTAGCGGGAGAGGGCACCGGGGAGCTGTTTTTT.

Here the CDR3 DNA reads TGTGCCAGCAGTTTAGGCGGACAGGGGGCTTACGAGCAGTACTTC. Encoded protein: CASSLGGQGAYEQYF. This chain joins TRBV27 and TRBJ2-7; TRBD1 matches 11 bases. The CDR3 is made up of 15 amino acids. From germline, CDR1 is MNHEY and CDR2 SMNVEV (reference sequence). V lost 2 bases and J lost 4; bases outside the gene matches: 4.

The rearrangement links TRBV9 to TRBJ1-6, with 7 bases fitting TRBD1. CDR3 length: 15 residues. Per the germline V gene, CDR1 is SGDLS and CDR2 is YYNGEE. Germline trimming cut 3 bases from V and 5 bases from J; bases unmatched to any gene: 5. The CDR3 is CASSAGTDNNSPLHF. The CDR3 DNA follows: TGTGCCAGCAGCGCCGGGACAGACAATAATTCACCCCTCCACTTT. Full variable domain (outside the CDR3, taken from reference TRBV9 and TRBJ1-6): DSGVTQTPKHLITATGQRVTLRCSPRSGDLSVYWYQQSLDQGLQFLIQYYNGEERAKGNILERFSAQQFPDLHSELNLSSLELGDSALYFCASSAGTDNNSPLHFGNGTRLTVT.

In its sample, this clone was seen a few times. The CDR3 loop reads CAIQTSGAGELFF. The DNA for the CDR3 is TGTGCCATACAAACCAGCGGGGCCGGGGAGCTGTTTTTT. This chain links TRBV19 with TRBJ2-2; 7 bases line up with TRBD2. The V segment lost 10 bases and the J segment 6 bases; nucleotides outside the gene matches: 8. This CDR3 comprises 13 residues. Germline V CDR1 and CDR2: LNHDA, SQIVND (reference sequence).

CDR3: CASSSQGGYGYTF. The CDR3 region has the DNA TGTGCCAGCAGTTCGCAGGGCGGCTATGGCTACACCTTC. This chain connects TRBV6-2 or TRBV6-3 to TRBJ1-2; maybe TRBD1 (5 bases). The V gene lost 4 bases and the J gene lost 4 bases, with 10 bases spanning the gap. CDR3 length: 13 residues. Germline V lookup: CDR1 MNHEY, CDR2 SVGEGT.

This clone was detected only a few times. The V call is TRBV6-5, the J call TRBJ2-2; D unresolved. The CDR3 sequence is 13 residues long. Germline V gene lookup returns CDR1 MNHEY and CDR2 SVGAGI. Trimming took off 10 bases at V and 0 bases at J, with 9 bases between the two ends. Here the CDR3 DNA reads TGTGCCACTGGGCAGACGAACACCGGGGAGCTGTTTTTT. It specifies CATGQTNTGELFF.

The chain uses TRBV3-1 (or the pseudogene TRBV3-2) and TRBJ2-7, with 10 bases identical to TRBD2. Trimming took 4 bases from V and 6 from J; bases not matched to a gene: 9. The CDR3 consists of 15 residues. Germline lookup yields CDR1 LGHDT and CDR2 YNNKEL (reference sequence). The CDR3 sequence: CASSPSSSGSGEQYF. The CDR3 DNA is TGTGCCAGCAGCCCGTCCTCTAGCGGGAGTGGCGAGCAGTACTTC.